The rows below give T cell receptor beta chains drawn from one sample of a study of blood T cell repertoires in COVID-19. Profiled with immunoSEQ multiplex PCR; TCRdb holds only in-frame clones, not every one. The sample contains over 120,000 clones, around 90% of which appear only once. Specimen: peripheral blood. The receptors originated from a woman aged 45-60 years with acute or convalescent COVID-19. CDR3s leave out the opening cysteine and the closing phenylalanine or tryptophan. The order of the fields is clone size, V gene, CDR3 protein. Clone sizes are given selectively: once, few, many, or a class where the clone is expanded.

. TRBV4-1 ASSQQGGGTTYEQY
. TRBV7-3 ASSRTSGRTNTGELF
. TRBV5-4 ASSLAGTGELF
medium-sized TRBV6-6 ASTTSGIGTEAF
. TRBV6-5 ASSSPRDSSYEQY
. TRBV7-9 ASSTPPRQGDNQPQH
. TRBV7-8 ASSLNRDRVIRNTIY
few TRBV2 ASSPGQGVTEAF
. TRBV27 ASSKNRGNSPLH
once TRBV27 ASKLANTGELF
. TRBV2 ASSDDMRGWSNQPQH
. TRBV30 AWTGTSGSGTQY
. TRBV28 ASSPRTSGPDTQY
. TRBV5-4 ASSVSQGARGNTIY
once TRBV9 ASSTPGQGLDTQY